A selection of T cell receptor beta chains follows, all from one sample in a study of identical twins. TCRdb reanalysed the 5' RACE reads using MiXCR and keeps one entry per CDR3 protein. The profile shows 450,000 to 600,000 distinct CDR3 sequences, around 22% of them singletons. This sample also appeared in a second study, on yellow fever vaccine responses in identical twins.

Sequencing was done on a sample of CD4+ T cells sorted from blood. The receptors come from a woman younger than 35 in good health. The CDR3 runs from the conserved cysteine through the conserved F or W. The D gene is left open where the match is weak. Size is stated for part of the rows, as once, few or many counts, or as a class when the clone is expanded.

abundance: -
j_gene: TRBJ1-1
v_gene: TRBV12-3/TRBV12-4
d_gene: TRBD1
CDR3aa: CASSPTGAARMNTEAFF
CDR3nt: TGTGCCAGCAGTCCGACAGGGGCCGCACGGATGAACACTGAAGCTTTCTTT

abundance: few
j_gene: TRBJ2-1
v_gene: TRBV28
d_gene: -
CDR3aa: CASSFSRAAYNEQFF
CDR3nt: TGTGCCAGCAGTTTTAGTAGGGCGGCCTACAATGAGCAGTTCTTC

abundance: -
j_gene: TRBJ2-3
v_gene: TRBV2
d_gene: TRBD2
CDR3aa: CARGTSGNLDF
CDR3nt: TGTGCCAGAGGGACTAGCGGGAATTTGGATTTT

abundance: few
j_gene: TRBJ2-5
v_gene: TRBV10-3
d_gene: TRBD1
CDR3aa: CAISGTGGYETQYF
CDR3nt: TGTGCCATCAGCGGAACAGGGGGCTATGAGACCCAGTACTTC

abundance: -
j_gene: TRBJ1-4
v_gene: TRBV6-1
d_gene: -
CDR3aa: CASSDVQGGEKLFF
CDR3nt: TGTGCCAGCAGTGACGTACAGGGTGGGGAAAAACTGTTTTTT

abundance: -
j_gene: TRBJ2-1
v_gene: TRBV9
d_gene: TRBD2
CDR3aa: CASSVDGAGGYNEQFF
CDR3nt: TGTGCCAGCAGCGTAGATGGGGCGGGAGGGTACAATGAGCAGTTCTTC

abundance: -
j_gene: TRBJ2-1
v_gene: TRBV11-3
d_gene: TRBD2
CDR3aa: CASSLGSGPNNEQFF
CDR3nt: TGTGCCAGCAGCTTAGGTAGCGGGCCTAACAATGAGCAGTTCTTC

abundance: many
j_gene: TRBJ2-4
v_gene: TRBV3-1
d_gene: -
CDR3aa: CASSPQGGMNIQYF
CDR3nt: TGTGCCAGCAGCCCCCAGGGTGGGATGAACATTCAGTACTTC

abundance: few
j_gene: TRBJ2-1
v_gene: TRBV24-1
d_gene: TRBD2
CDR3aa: CATSEPSGSGQFF
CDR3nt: TGTGCCACCAGTGAACCCAGCGGGAGTGGGCAGTTCTTC

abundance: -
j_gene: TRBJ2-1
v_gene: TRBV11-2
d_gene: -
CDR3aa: CASSPLPAGAYNEQFF
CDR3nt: TGTGCCAGCAGCCCCCTCCCAGCGGGCGCCTACAATGAGCAGTTCTTC

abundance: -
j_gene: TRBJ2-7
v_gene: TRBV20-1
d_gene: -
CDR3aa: CSGRYENNYEQYF
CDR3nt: TGCAGTGGTCGCTACGAAAATAACTACGAGCAGTACTTC

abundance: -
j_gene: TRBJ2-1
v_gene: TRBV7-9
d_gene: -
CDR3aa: CASSPQGISYNEQFF
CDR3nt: TGTGCCAGCAGCCCCCAGGGGATCTCCTACAATGAGCAGTTCTTC

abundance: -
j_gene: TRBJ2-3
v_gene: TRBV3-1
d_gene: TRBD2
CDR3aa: CASSPTGTSGIPDTQYF
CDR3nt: TGTGCCAGCAGCCCTACCGGGACTAGCGGGATCCCAGATACGCAGTATTTT

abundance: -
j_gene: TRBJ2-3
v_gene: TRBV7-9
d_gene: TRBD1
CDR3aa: CASSADRGTQYF
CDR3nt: TGTGCCAGCAGCGCGGACAGGGGGACGCAGTATTTT

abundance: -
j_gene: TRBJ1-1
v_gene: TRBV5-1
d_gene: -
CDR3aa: CASSRAFGGYNTEAFF
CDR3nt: TGCGCCAGCAGCCGCGCTTTCGGGGGATATAACACTGAAGCTTTCTTT

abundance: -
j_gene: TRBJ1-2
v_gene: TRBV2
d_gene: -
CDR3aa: CASRQGDLPNYGYTF
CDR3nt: TGTGCCAGCAGACAGGGAGACCTACCAAACTATGGCTACACCTTC

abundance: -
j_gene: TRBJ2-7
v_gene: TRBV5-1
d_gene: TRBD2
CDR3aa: CASSRTSGDSYEQYF
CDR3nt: TGCGCCAGCAGCCGAACTAGCGGGGACTCCTACGAGCAGTACTTC

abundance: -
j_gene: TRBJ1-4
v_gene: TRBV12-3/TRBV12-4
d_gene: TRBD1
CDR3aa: CASRPTGGSTNEKLFF
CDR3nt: TGTGCCAGCAGGCCGACAGGGGGCTCAACTAATGAAAAACTGTTTTTT

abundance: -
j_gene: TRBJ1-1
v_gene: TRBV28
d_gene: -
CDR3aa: CASSLRIGSGAEAFF
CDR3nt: TGTGCCAGCAGTTTACGGATAGGTAGTGGCGCTGAAGCTTTCTTT

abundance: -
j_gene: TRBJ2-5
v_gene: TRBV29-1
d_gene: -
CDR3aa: CSGGTRLVETQYF
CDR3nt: TGCAGCGGCGGGACCCGATTGGTAGAGACCCAGTACTTC

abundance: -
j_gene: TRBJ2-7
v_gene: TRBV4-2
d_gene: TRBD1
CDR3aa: CASSQESGGSTGYYEQYF
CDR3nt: TGTGCCAGCAGCCAAGAATCAGGGGGTTCTACGGGATACTACGAGCAGTACTTC

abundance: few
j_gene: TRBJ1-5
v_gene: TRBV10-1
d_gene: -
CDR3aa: CASSAVGNQPQHF
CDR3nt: TGCGCCAGCAGCGCCGTGGGGAATCAGCCCCAGCATTTT

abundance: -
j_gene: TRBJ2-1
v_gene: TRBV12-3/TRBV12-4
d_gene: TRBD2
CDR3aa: CASRGSGIHEQFF
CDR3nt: TGTGCCAGCCGCGGGAGTGGAATCCATGAGCAGTTCTTC

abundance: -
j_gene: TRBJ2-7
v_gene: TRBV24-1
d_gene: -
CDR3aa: CATSDRDTSFIYEQYF
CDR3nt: TGTGCCACCAGTGATAGGGACACCAGCTTCATCTACGAGCAGTACTTC

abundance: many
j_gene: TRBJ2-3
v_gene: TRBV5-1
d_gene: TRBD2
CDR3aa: CASTQAISGNTDTQYF
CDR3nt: TGCGCCAGCACCCAGGCGATAAGCGGGAACACAGATACGCAGTATTTT

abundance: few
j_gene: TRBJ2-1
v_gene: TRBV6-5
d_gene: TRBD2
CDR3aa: CASSYPPGSGRRNEQFF
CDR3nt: TGTGCCAGCAGTTACCCCCCGGGTAGCGGGAGGCGGAATGAGCAGTTCTTC

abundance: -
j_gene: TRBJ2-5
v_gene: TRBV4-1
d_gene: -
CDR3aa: CASSQVPSPAGRGTQYF
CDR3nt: TGCGCCAGCAGCCAAGTCCCCTCCCCAGCGGGCCGGGGGACCCAGTACTTC

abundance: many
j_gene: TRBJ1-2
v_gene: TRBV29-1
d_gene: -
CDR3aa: CSVEGSPYGYTF
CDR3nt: TGCAGCGTTGAAGGCTCTCCCTATGGCTACACCTTC

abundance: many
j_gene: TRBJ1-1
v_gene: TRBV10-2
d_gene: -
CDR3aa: CASSELNTEAFF
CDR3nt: TGCGCCAGCAGTGAATTGAACACTGAAGCTTTCTTT

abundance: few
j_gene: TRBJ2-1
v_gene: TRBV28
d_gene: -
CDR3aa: CASSSPVPNEQFF
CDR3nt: TGTGCCAGCAGTTCCCCGGTGCCAAATGAGCAGTTCTTC

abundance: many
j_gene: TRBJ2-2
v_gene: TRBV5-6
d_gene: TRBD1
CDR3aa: CASSLGQGVNTGELFF
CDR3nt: TGCGCCAGCAGCTTGGGCCAGGGGGTCAACACCGGGGAGCTGTTTTTT

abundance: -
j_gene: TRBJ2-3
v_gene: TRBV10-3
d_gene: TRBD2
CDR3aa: CAISTGLAADTQYF
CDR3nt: TGTGCCATCAGTACTGGACTAGCAGCAGATACGCAGTATTTT

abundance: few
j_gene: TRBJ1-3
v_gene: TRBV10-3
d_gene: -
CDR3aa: CAISESDRTSGNTIYF
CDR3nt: TGTGCCATCAGTGAGTCCGACAGGACCTCTGGAAACACCATATATTTT

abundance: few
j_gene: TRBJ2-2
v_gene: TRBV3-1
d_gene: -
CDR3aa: CATGRGDTEKTAGELFF
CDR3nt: TGTGCCACCGGCCGCGGGGACACCGAGAAAACGGCGGGGGAGCTGTTTTTT

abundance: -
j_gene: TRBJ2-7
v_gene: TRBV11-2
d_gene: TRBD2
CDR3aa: CASRRTSAEGEQYF
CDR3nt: TGTGCCAGCAGGAGGACTAGCGCTGAGGGGGAGCAGTACTTC

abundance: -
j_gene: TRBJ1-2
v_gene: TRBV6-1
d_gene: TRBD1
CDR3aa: CASSGGQGFYGYTF
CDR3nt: TGTGCCAGCAGCGGAGGACAGGGATTTTATGGCTACACCTTC

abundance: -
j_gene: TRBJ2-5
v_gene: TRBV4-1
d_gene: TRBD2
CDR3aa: CASRPRGGDQETQYF
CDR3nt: TGCGCCAGCAGACCCCGCGGGGGGGATCAAGAGACCCAGTACTTC

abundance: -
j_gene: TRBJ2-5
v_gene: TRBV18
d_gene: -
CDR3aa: CASVGLWREETQYF
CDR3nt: TGTGCCAGCGTCGGACTATGGCGGGAAGAGACCCAGTACTTC

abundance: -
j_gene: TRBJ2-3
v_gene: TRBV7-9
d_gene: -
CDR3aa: CASSTRVSHTDTQYF
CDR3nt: TGTGCCAGCAGCACCAGGGTTTCCCACACAGATACGCAGTATTTT

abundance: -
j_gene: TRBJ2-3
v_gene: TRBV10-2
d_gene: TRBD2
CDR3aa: CATRGLAGVADTQYF
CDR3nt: TGCGCCACCCGGGGACTAGCGGGAGTCGCAGATACGCAGTATTTT

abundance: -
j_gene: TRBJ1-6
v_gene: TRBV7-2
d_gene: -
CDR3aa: CASSLTLGHNSPLHF
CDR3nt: TGTGCCAGCAGCTTAACACTAGGGCATAATTCACCCCTCCACTTT

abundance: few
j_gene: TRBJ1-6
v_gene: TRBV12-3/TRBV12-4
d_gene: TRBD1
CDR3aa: CASSPGQGSSPLHF
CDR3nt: TGTGCCAGCAGCCCGGGACAGGGGAGTTCACCCCTCCACTTT

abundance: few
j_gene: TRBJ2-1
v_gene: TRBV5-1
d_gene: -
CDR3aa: CASSLALTTYNEQFF
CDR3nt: TGCGCCAGCAGCTTGGCCCTAACCACCTACAATGAGCAGTTCTTC

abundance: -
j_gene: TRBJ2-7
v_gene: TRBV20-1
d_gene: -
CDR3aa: CSAKKQWAKAYEQYF
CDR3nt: TGCAGTGCTAAGAAACAGTGGGCTAAAGCCTACGAGCAGTACTTC

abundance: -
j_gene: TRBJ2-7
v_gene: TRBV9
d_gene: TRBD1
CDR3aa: CASSPSGTGTYEQYF
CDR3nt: TGTGCCAGCAGCCCCAGTGGGACAGGGACCTACGAGCAGTACTTC

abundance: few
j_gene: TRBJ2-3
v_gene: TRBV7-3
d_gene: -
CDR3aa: CASSLGGGARVDTQYF
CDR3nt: TGTGCCAGCAGCCTAGGGGGAGGGGCCCGCGTAGATACGCAGTATTTT